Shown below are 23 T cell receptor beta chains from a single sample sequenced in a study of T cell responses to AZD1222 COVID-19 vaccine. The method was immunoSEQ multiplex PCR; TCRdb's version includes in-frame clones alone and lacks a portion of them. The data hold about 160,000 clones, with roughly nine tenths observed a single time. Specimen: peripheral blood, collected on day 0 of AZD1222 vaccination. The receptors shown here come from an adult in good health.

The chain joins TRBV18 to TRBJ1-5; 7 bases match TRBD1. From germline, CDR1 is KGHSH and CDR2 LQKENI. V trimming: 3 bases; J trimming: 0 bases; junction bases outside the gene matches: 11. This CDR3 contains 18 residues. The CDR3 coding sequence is TGTGCCAGCTCACCGTCACAGGGGCCCATGTCTAGCAATCAGCCCCAGCATTTT. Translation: CASSPSQGPMSSNQPQHF.

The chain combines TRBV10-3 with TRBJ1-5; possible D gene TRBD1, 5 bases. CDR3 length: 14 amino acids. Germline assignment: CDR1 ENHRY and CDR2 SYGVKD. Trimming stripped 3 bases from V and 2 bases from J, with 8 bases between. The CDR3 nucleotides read TGTGCCATCAGTGACGTGGGGGGCAATCAGCCCCAGCATTTT. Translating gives CAISDVGGNQPQHF.

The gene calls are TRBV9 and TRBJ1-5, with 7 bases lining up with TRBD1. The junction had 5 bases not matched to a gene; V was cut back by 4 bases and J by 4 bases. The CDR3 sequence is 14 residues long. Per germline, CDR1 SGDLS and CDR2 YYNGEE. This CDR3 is CASSYGTENQPQHF. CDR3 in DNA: TGTGCCAGCAGCTACGGGACAGAGAATCAGCCCCAGCATTTT.

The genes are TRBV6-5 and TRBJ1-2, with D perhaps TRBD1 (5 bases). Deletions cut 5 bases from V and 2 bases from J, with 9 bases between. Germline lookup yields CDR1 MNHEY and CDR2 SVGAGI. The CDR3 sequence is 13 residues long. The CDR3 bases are TGTGCCAGCAGTCTCGACAGCAACTATGGCTACACCTTC. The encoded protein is CASSLDSNYGYTF.

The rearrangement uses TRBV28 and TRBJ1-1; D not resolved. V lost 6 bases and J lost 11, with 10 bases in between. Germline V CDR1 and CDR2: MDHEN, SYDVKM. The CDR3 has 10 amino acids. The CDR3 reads CASSSMGAFF. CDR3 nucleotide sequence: TGTGCCAGCAGCTCGATGGGTGCTTTCTTT.

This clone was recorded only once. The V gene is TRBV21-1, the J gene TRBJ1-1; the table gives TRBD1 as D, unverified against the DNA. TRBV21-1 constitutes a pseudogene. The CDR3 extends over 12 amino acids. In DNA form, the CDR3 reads TGTGCCAGCAGCAAAGTAAGGGGGCGAGCTTTCTTT. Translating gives CASSKVRGRAFF.

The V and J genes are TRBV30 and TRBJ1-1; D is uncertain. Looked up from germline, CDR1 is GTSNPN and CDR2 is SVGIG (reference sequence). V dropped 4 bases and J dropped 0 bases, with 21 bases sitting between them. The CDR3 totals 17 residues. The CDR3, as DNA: TGTGCCTGGACCGTCGGAGGGAGGTTATACATGAACACTGAAGCTTTCTTT. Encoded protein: CAWTVGGRLYMNTEAFF.

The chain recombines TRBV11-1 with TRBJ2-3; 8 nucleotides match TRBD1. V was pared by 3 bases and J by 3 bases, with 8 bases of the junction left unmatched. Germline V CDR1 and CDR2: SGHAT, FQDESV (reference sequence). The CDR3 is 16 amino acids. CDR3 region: CASSFGQGAGTDTQYF. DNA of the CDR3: TGTGCCAGCAGCTTCGGCCAGGGGGCTGGGACAGATACGCAGTATTTT.

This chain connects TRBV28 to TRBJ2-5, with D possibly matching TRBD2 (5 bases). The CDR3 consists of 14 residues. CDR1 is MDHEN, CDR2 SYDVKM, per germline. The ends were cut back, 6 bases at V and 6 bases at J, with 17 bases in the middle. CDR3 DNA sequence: TGTGCCAGCAGCTTGACGGGGAAAGAGAAGACCCAGTACTTC. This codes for CASSLTGKEKTQYF. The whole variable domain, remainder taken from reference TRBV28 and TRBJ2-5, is DVKVTQSSRYLVKRTGEKVFLECVQDMDHENMFWYRQDPGLGLRLIYFSYDVKMKEKGDIPEGYSVSREKKERFSLILESASTNQTSMYLCASSLTGKEKTQYFGPGTRLLVL.

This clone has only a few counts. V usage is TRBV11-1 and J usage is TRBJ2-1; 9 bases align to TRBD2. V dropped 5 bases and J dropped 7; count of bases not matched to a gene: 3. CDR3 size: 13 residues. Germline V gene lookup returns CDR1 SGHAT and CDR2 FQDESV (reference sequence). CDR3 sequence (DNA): TGTGCCAGCAGCCGCGGGAGGGGTAATGAGCAGTTCTTC. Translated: CASSRGRGNEQFF.

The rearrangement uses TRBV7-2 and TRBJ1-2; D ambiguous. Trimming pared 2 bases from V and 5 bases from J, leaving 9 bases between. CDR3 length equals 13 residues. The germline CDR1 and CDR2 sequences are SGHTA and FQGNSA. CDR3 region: CASSLSSGYGYTF. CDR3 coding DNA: TGTGCCAGCAGCTTATCTTCGGGGTATGGCTACACCTTC.

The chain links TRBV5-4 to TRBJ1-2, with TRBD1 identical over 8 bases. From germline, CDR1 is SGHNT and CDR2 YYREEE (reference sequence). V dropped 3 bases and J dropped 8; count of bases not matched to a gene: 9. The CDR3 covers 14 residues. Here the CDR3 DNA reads TGTGCCAGCAGCTCAATATCCCGGGACAGGGGCTACACCTTC. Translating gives CASSSISRDRGYTF.

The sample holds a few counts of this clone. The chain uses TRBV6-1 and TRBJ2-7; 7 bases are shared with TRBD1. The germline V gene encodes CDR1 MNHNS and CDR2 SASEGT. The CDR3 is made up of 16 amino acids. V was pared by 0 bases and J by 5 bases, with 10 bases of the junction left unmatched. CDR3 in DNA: TGTGCCAGCAGTGAAGCGCTTCCCACAGGGGCCCACGAGCAGTACTTC. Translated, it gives CASSEALPTGAHEQYF.

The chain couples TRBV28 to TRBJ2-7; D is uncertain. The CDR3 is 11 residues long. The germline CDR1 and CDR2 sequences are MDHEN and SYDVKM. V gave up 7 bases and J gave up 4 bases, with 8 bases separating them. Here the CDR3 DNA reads TGTGCCAGCACCATGAGATACGAGCAGTACTTC. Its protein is CASTMRYEQYF.

The CDR3 sequence: CASSSTNNYGYTF. Here the CDR3 DNA reads TGTGCCAGCAGTTCTACCAATAACTATGGCTACACCTTC. The chain employs TRBV12-3 or TRBV12-4 and TRBJ1-2; unclear D gene. V lost 4 bases and J lost 1, with 7 bases in between. CDR3 length: 13 residues.

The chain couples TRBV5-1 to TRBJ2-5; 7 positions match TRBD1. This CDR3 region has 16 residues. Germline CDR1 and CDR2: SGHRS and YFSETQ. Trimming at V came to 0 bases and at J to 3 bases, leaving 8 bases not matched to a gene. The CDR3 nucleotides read TGCGCCAGCAGCTTGGGCCGGACAGGCGCCGAAGAGACCCAGTACTTC. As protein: CASSLGRTGAEETQYF.

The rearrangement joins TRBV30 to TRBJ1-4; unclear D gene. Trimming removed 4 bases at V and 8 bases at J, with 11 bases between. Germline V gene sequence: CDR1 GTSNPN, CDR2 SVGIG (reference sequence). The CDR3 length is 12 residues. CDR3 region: CAWKGISEKLFF. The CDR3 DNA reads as TGTGCCTGGAAAGGGATAAGCGAAAAACTGTTTTTT.

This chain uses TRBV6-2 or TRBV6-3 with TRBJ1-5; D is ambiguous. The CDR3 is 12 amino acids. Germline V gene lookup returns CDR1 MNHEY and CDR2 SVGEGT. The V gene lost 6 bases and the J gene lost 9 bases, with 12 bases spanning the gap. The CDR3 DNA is TGTGCCAGCAGCCTTAGAGAGGGGCCCCAGCATTTT. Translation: CASSLREGPQHF.

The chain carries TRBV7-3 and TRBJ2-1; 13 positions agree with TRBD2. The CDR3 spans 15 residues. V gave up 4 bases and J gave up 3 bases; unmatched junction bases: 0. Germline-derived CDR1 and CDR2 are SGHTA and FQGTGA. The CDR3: CASSWTSGSYNEQFF. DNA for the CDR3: TGTGCCAGCAGCTGGACTAGCGGGAGCTACAATGAGCAGTTCTTC.

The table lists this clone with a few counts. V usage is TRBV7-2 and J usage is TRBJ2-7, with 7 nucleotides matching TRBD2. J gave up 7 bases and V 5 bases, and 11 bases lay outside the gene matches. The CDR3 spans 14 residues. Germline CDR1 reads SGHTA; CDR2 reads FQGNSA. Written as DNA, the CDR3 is TGTGCCAGCAGCAGGGACTACCCCGTGAGGGAGCAGTACTTC. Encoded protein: CASSRDYPVREQYF. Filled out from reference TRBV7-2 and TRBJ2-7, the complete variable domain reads GAGVSQSPSNKVTEKGKDVELRCDPISGHTALYWYRQSLGQGLEFLIYFQGNSAPDKSGLPSDRFSAERTGGSVSTLTIQRTQQEDSAVYLCASSRDYPVREQYFGPGTRLTVT.

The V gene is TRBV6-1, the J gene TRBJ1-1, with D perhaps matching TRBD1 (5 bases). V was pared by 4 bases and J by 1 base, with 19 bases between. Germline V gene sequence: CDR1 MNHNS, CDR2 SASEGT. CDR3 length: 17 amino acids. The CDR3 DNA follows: TGTGCCAGCAGTGCCACAGCTACCAACAGGAGGAACACTGAAGCTTTCTTT. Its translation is CASSATATNRRNTEAFF.

The CDR3 sequence is CASSQDRGRAFF. The CDR3 region has the DNA TGTGCCAGCAGTCAAGACAGGGGGAGAGCTTTCTTT. The chain combines TRBV2 with TRBJ1-1, with 9 bases that match TRBD1. Per the germline V gene, CDR1 is SNHLY and CDR2 is FYNNEI. The V segment lost 5 bases and the J segment 10 bases; nucleotides outside the gene matches: 5. CDR3 length: 12 residues.

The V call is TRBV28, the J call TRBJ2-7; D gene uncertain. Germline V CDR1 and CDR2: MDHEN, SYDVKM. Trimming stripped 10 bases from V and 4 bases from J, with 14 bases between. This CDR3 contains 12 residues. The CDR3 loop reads CATHGPAYEQYF. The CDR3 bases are TGTGCCACCCATGGCCCAGCTTACGAGCAGTACTTC.